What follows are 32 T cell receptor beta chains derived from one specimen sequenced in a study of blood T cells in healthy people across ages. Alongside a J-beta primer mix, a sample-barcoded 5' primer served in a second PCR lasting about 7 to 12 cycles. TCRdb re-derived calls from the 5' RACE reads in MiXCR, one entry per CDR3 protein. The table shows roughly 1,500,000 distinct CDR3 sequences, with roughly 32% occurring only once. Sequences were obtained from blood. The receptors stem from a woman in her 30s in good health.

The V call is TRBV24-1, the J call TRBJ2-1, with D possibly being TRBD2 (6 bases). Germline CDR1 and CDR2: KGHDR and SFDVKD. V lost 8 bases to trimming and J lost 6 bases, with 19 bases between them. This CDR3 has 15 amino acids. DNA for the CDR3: TGTGCCACCAAGGGAGCGGGCGAAGGCTCCAATGAGCAGTTCTTC. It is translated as CATKGAGEGSNEQFF.

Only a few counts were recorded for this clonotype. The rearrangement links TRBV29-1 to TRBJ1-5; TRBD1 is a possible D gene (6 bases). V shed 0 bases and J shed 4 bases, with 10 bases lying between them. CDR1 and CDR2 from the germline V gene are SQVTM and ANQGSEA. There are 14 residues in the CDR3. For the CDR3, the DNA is TGCAGCGTTGAAGATGGAGACAGGAATCAGCCCCAGCATTTT. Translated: CSVEDGDRNQPQHF.

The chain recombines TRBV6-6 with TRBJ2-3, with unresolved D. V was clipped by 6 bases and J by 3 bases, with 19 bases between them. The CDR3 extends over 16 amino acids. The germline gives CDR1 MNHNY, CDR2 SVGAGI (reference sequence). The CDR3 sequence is CASRYRALYSTDTQYF. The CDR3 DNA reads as TGTGCCAGCAGATACCGGGCCCTATACTCGACAGATACGCAGTATTTT.

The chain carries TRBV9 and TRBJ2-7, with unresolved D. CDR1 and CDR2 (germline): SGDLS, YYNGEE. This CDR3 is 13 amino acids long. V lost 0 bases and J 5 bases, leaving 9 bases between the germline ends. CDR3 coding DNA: TGTGCCAGCAGCGTAGGGGGTGGGCACGAGCAGTACTTC. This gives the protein CASSVGGGHEQYF.

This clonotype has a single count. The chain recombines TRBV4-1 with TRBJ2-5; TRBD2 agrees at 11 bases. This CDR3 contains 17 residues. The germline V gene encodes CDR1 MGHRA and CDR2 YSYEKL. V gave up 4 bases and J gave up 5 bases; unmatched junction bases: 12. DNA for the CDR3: TGCGCCAGCAGCCTCGTTGTAGCGGGGGGGCCTCTGGAGACCCAGTACTTC. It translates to CASSLVVAGGPLETQYF.

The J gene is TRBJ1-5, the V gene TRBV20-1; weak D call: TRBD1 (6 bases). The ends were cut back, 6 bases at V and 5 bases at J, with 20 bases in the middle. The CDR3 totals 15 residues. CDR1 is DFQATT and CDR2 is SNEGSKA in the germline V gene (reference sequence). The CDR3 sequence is CSARDQGLVDQPQHF. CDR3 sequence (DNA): TGCAGTGCCCGGGACCAGGGGTTGGTGGATCAGCCCCAGCATTTT.

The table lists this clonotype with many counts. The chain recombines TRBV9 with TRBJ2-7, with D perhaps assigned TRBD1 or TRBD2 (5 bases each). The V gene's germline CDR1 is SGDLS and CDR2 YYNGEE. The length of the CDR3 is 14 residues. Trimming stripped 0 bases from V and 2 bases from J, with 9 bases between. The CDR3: CASSVGDGPYEQYF. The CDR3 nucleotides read TGTGCCAGCAGCGTAGGGGACGGACCCTACGAGCAGTACTTC.

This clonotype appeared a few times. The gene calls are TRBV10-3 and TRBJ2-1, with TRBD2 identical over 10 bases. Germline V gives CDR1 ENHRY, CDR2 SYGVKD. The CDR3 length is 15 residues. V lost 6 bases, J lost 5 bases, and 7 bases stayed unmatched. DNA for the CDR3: TGTGCCATCAGGGCCGGGACTAGCGCCAACAATGAGCAGTTCTTC. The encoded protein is CAIRAGTSANNEQFF.

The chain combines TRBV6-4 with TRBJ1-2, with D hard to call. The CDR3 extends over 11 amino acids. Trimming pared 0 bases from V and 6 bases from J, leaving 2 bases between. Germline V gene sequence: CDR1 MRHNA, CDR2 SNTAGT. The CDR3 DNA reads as TGTGCCAGCAGTGACTCACATGGCTACACCTTC. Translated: CASSDSHGYTF.

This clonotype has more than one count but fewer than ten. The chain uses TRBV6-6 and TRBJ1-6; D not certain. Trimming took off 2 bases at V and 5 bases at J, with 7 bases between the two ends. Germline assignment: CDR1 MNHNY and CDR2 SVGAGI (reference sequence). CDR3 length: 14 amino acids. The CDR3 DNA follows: TGTGCCAGCAGTTACCTAGCGAATAATTCACCCCTCCACTTT. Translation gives CASSYLANNSPLHF.

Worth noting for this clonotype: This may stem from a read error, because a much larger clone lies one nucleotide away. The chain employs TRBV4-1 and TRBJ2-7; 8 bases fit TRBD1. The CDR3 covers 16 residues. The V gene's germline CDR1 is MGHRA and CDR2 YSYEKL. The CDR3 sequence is CASNQDFGQGHYEQYF. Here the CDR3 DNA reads TGCGCCAGCAACCAAGATTTTGGACAGGGCCACTACGAGCAGTACTTC.

CDR3 in DNA: TGTGCCAGCAGCCCCGATAATTCACCCCTCCACTTT. This translates into CASSPDNSPLHF. The V and J genes are TRBV9 and TRBJ1-6, with no clear D. V was cut by 4 bases and J by 5 bases, with 4 bases left in between. This CDR3 is 12 amino acids long. CDR1 is SGDLS and CDR2 is YYNGEE in the germline V gene.

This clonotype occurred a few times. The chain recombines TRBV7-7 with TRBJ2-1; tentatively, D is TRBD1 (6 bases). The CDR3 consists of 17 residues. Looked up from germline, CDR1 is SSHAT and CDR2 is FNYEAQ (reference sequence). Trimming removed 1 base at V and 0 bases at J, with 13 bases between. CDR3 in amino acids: CASSLGGPRGSYNEQFF. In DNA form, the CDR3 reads TGTGCCAGCAGCTTAGGCGGCCCCAGGGGCTCCTACAATGAGCAGTTCTTC. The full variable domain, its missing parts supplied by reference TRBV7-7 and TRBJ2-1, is GAGVSQSPRYKVTKRGQDVTLRCDPISSHATLYWYQQALGQGPEFLTYFNYEAQPDKSGLPSDRFSAERPEGSISTLTIQRTEQRDSAMYRCASSLGGPRGSYNEQFFGPGTRLTVL.

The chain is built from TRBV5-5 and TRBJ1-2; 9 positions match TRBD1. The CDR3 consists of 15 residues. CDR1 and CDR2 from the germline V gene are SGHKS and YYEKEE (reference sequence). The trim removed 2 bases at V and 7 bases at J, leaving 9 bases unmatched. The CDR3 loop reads CASSFTGGAATGYTF. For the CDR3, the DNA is TGTGCCAGCAGCTTCACAGGGGGCGCGGCCACTGGCTACACCTTC.

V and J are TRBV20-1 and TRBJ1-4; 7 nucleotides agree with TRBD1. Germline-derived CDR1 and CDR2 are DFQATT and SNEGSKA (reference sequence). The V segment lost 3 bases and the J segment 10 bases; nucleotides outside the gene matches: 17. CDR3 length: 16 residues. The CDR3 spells CSASDSRGQSSGKLFF. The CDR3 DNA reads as TGCAGTGCTAGTGATTCGCGGGGACAGTCGTCGGGAAAACTGTTTTTT.

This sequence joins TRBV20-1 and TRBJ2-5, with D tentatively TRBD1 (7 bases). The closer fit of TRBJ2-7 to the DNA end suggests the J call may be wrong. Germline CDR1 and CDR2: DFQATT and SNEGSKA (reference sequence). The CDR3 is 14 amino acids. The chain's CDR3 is CSARGTVSSYEQYF. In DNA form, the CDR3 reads TGCAGTGCCCGGGGGACAGTCTCGTCCTACGAGCAGTACTTC.

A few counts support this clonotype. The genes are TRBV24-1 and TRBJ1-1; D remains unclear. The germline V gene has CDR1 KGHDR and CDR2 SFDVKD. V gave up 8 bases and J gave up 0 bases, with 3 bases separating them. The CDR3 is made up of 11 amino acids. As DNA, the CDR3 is TGTGCCACCATTGTGAACACTGAAGCTTTCTTT. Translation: CATIVNTEAFF.

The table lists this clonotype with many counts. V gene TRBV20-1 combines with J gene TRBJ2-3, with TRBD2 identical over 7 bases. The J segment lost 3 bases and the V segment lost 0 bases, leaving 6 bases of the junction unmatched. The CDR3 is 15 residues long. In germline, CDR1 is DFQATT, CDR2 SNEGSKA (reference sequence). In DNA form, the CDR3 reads TGCAGTGCTAGAGATCTCAAGCGGGGTACAGATACGCAGTATTTT. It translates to CSARDLKRGTDTQYF.

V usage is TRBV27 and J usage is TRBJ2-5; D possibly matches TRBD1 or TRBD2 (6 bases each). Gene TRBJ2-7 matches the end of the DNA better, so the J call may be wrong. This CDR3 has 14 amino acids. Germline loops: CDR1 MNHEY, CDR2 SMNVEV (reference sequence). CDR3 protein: CASSPRGVRYEQYF. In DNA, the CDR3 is TGTGCCAGCAGTCCAAGGGGGGTTCGATACGAGCAGTACTTC.

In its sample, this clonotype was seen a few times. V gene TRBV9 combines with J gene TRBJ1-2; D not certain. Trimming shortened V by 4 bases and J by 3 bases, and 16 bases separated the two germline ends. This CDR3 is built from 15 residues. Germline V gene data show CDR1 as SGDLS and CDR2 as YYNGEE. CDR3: CASSPSRTRDYGYTF. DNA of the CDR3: TGTGCCAGCAGCCCAAGTCGGACTCGGGACTATGGCTACACCTTC.

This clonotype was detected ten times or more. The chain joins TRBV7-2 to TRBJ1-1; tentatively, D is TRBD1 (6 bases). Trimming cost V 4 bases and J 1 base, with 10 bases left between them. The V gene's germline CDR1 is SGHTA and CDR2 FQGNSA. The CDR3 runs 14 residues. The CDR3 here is CASSSQGRNTEAFF. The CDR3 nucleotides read TGTGCCAGCAGCTCACAGGGAAGGAACACTGAAGCTTTCTTT. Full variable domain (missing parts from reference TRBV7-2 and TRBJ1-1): GAGVSQSPSNKVTEKGKDVELRCDPISGHTALYWYRQSLGQGLEFLIYFQGNSAPDKSGLPSDRFSAERTGGSVSTLTIQRTQQEDSAVYLCASSSQGRNTEAFFGQGTRLTVV.

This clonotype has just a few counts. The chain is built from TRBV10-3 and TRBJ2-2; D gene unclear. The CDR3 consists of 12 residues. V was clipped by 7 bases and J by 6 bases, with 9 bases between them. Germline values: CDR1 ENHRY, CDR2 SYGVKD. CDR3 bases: TGTGCCATCACGACCATCTCCGGGGAGCTGTTTTTT. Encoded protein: CAITTISGELFF.

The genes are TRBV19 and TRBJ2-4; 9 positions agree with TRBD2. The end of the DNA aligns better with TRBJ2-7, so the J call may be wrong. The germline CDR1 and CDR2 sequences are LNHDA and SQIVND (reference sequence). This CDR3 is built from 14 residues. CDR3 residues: CASSTGLANYEQYF. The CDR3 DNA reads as TGTGCCAGTAGTACGGGACTAGCCAACTACGAGCAGTACTTC.

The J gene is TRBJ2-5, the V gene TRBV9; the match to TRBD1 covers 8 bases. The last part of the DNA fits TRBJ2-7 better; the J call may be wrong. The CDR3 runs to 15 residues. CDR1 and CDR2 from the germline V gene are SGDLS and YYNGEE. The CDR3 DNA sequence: TGTGCCAGCAGCGGGGGGACAGGTGGACTTTACGAGCAGTACTTC. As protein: CASSGGTGGLYEQYF.

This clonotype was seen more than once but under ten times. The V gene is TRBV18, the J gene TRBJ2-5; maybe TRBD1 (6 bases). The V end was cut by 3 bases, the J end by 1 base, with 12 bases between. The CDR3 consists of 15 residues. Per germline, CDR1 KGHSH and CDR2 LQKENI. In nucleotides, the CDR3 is TGTGCCAGCTCACCGAGACAGGCTGTCCAAGAGACCCAGTACTTC. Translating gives CASSPRQAVQETQYF.

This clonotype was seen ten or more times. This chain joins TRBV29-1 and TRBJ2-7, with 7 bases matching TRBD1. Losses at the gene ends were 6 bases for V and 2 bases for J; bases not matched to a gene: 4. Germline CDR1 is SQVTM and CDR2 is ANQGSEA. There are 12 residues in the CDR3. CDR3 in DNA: TGCAGCGTCCAGGACAGGACCTACGAGCAGTACTTC. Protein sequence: CSVQDRTYEQYF.

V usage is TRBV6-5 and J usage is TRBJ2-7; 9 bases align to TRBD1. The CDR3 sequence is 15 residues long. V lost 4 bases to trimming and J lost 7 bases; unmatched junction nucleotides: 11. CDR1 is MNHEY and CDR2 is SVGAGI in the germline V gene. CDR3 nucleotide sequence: TGTGCCAGCAGTTCCCGGACAGGGGCGTTCCTTGAGCAGTACTTC. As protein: CASSSRTGAFLEQYF.

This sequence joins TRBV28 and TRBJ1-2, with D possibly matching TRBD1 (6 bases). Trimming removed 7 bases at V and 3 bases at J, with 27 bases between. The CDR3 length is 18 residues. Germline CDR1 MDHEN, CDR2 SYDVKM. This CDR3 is CASINSGGHWTGDYGYTF. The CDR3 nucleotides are TGTGCCAGCATCAATTCGGGGGGACACTGGACCGGAGACTATGGCTACACCTTC.

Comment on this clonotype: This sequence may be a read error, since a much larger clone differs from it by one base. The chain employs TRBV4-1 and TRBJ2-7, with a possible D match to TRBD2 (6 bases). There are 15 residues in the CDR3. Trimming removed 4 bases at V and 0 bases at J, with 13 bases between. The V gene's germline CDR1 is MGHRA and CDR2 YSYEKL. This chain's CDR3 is CASSRVPGSSYEQYF. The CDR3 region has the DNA TGCGCCAGCAGCCGAGTCCCCGGGAGCTCCTACGAGCAGTACTTC.

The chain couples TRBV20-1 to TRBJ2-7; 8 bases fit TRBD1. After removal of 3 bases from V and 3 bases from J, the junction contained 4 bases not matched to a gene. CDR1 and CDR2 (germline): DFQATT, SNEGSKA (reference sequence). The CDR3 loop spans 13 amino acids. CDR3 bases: TGCAGTGCTAGGTCACAGGGGGGCTACGAGCAGTACTTC. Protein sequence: CSARSQGGYEQYF.

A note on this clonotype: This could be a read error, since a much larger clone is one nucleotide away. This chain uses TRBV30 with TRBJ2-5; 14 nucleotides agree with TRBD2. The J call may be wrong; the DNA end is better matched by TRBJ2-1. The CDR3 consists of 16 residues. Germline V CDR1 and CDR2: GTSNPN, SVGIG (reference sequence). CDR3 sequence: CAEGLAGARRQETQFF. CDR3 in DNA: TGTGCCGAGGGACTAGCGGGGGCCAGGAGACAAGAGACCCAGTTCTTC.

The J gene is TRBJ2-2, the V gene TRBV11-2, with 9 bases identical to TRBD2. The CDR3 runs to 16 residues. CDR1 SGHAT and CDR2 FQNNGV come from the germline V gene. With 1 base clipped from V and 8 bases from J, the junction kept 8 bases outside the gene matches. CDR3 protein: CASSLGESGRFGELFF. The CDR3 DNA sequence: TGTGCCAGCAGCTTAGGGGAGAGCGGGAGGTTTGGGGAGCTGTTTTTT. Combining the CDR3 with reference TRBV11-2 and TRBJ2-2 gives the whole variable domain EAGVAQSPRYKIIEKRQSVAFWCNPISGHATLYWYQQILGQGPKLLIQFQNNGVVDDSQLPKDRFSAERLKGVDSTLKIQPAKLEDSAVYLCASSLGESGRFGELFFGEGSRLTVL.